The 22 T cell receptor beta chains in this list originate from one sample, sequenced in a study of vaccination effects on CD4 cells after COVID-19. The antigens these receptors bind are not known. Expansion with viral peptide pools was applied to antigen-specific CD4+ T cells by the ViraFEST assay prior to sequencing. Upon completion of about ten days in culture, CD4+ T cells were isolated. None of the vaccinated had previously contracted SARS-CoV-2, and their nucleocapsid antibodies tested negative. Produced via immunoSEQ multiplex PCR; TCRdb's table is partial and in-frame only. The table shows roughly 60,000 clones, with approximately 70% occurring only once. The specimen was CD4+ T cells from PBMCs cultured with SARS-CoV-2 spike peptides, collected before COVID-19 vaccination. All receptors derive from a human donor who received a COVID-19 vaccine.

The chain couples TRBV29-1 to TRBJ2-5; no clear D gene. The germline V gene has CDR1 SQVTM and CDR2 ANQGSEA. V dropped 5 bases and J dropped 4 bases, with 8 bases sitting between them. The CDR3 is 11 residues long. The CDR3 protein is CSVRFSETQYF. Written as DNA, the CDR3 is TGCAGCGTTCGATTTTCAGAGACCCAGTACTTC.

This chain links TRBV13 with TRBJ2-5, with D possibly TRBD2 on 5 matching bases. Trimming cost V 0 bases and J 4 bases, with 15 bases left between them. This CDR3 is built from 16 residues. Looked up from germline, CDR1 is PRHDT and CDR2 is FYEKMQ (reference sequence). CDR3 coding DNA: TGTGCCAGCAGCTTAGGTGCAGCGGTGCCCCGAGAGACCCAGTACTTC. Translation gives CASSLGAAVPRETQYF.

The chain links TRBV4-3 to TRBJ1-6; maybe TRBD1 (5 bases). Germline CDR1 and CDR2: LGHNA and YSLEER. The CDR3 is 15 residues long. The V end lost 8 bases, the J end lost 0 bases, and 11 bases lay between the germline ends. CDR3 in amino acids: CASRWGGSYNSPLHF. The CDR3 nucleotides are TGCGCCAGCCGCTGGGGGGGCTCCTATAATTCACCCCTCCACTTT.

In nucleotides, the CDR3 is TGCGCCAGCAGTCTAGGACGGTCTGCGAACACCGGGGAGCTGTTTTTT. Its protein is CASSLGRSANTGELFF. The chain recombines TRBV23-1 with TRBJ2-2; D call uncertain. TRBV23-1 qualifies as an ORF whose function is uncertain. The CDR3 extends over 16 amino acids. V lost 4 bases, J lost 0 bases, and 12 bases lay in between.

The gene calls are TRBV7-2 and TRBJ1-2; no firm D call. Trimming pared 3 bases from V and 8 bases from J, leaving 10 bases between. In germline, CDR1 is SGHTA, CDR2 FQGNSA. The CDR3 covers 12 residues. In nucleotides, the CDR3 is TGTGCCAGCAGCTTGAGAGGGTACGGCTACACCTTC. Translated, it gives CASSLRGYGYTF.

This chain links TRBV27 with TRBJ2-5; D is possibly TRBD1 or TRBD2 (5 bases each). V lost 6 bases to trimming and J lost 2 bases, with 13 bases between them. The CDR3 spans 14 residues. Germline V lookup: CDR1 MNHEY, CDR2 SMNVEV (reference sequence). Here the CDR3 DNA reads TGTGCCAGCAGCCCAAGAGGGGATCAAGAGACCCAGTACTTC. Translation: CASSPRGDQETQYF.

The rearrangement joins TRBV7-2 to TRBJ1-5, with D uncertain. The CDR3 contains 14 residues. The germline V gene has CDR1 SGHTA and CDR2 FQGNSA. V lost 5 bases, J lost 6 bases, and 14 bases lay in between. CDR3 protein: CASSLTGSGQPQHF. CDR3 nucleotide sequence: TGTGCCAGCAGCCTAACGGGGTCGGGTCAGCCCCAGCATTTT.

This clone occurred a few times. The chain is built from TRBV7-2 and TRBJ1-2, with D possibly being TRBD1 (5 bases). V was pared by 1 base and J by 8 bases, with 11 bases between. The CDR3 extends over 13 amino acids. Germline CDR1 is SGHTA and CDR2 is FQGNSA. This CDR3 is CASSLVFGGGYTF. The CDR3 DNA reads TGTGCCAGCAGCTTAGTATTTGGGGGAGGCTACACCTTC.

The CDR3 DNA is TGTGCCAGCAGCCCTCCCGGCACAGGGCGGTACTACGAGCAGTACTTC. Translation: CASSPPGTGRYYEQYF. The chain recombines TRBV5-5 with TRBJ2-7; TRBD1 is a possible D gene (6 bases). CDR1 SGHKS and CDR2 YYEKEE come from the germline V gene (reference sequence). V dropped 4 bases and J dropped 3 bases, with 20 bases sitting between them. The CDR3 covers 16 residues.

V and J are TRBV3-1 (or the pseudogene TRBV3-2) and TRBJ2-2, with TRBD1 as a possible D gene (6 bases). The CDR3 totals 15 residues. The germline V gene has CDR1 LGHDT and CDR2 YNNKEL (reference sequence). Trimming took off 0 bases at V and 3 bases at J, with 8 bases between the two ends. Here the CDR3 reads CASSQEPGDTGELFF. CDR3 DNA: TGTGCCAGCAGCCAAGAGCCAGGGGACACCGGGGAGCTGTTTTTT.

This clone was seen only a few times. The chain couples TRBV18 to TRBJ2-7, with 8 bases matching TRBD1. With V trimmed by 4 bases and J by 1 base, 6 bases remained unmatched. The germline V gene encodes CDR1 KGHSH and CDR2 LQKENI. CDR3 size: 15 residues. The CDR3 loop is CASSRGTGGSYEQYF. CDR3 bases: TGTGCCAGCTCACGAGGGACAGGTGGGTCCTACGAGCAGTACTTC.

The chain uses TRBV2 and TRBJ2-1; D gene uncertain. Germline V CDR1 and CDR2: SNHLY, FYNNEI. The CDR3 totals 15 residues. The ends were cut back, 3 bases at V and 6 bases at J, with 15 bases in the middle. CDR3 amino acids: CASSDGATFSNEQFF. For the CDR3, the DNA is TGTGCCAGCAGTGACGGAGCTACCTTCTCCAATGAGCAGTTCTTC.

The chain links TRBV9 to TRBJ2-3; 8 bases agree with TRBD2. The V gene end was trimmed by 2 bases and the J gene end by 7 bases; junction bases not matched to a gene: 9. Germline CDR1 reads SGDLS; CDR2 reads YYNGEE. The CDR3 loop spans 15 amino acids. The CDR3 here is CASSVLAGSKNTQYF. Here the CDR3 DNA reads TGTGCCAGCAGCGTTTTAGCGGGGTCTAAGAATACGCAGTATTTT.

This clone has only one observation. A read error may produce the germline difference seen at one junction end. J is TRBJ2-5 and V is TRBV7-7, with D perhaps matching TRBD2 (6 bases). The CDR3 has 15 amino acids. The germline gives CDR1 SSHAT, CDR2 FNYEAQ (reference sequence). For the CDR3, the DNA is TGTGCTAGCAGCTCCGGGACTGCCAAGGCAGAGACCCAGTACTTC. Translating gives CASSSGTAKAETQYF.

This chain links TRBV20-1 with TRBJ2-7, with 9 bases aligning to TRBD1. The length of the CDR3 is 14 residues. With 3 bases clipped from V and 3 bases from J, the junction kept 6 bases outside the gene matches. Germline CDR1 DFQATT, CDR2 SNEGSKA (reference sequence). The CDR3 loop reads CSASPRGQGYEQYF. CDR3 nucleotides: TGCAGTGCTAGTCCGCGGGGACAGGGCTACGAGCAGTACTTC.

The chain carries TRBV5-1 and TRBJ1-2; perhaps TRBD1 as D (5 bases). V was clipped by 0 bases and J by 5 bases, with 8 bases between them. This CDR3 comprises 13 residues. CDR1 is SGHRS and CDR2 is YFSETQ in the germline V gene. CDR3 residues: CASSLDGTYGYTF. CDR3 nucleotide sequence: TGCGCCAGCAGCTTGGACGGGACTTATGGCTACACCTTC.

The chain employs TRBV7-2 and TRBJ1-1; D not certain. V gave up 3 bases and J gave up 7 bases, with 9 bases separating them. Germline V lookup: CDR1 SGHTA, CDR2 FQGNSA. This CDR3 has 12 amino acids. This CDR3 reads CASSFGRNEAFF. The CDR3 nucleotides are TGTGCCAGCAGCTTCGGGCGTAATGAAGCTTTCTTT.

The chain has TRBV5-4 and TRBJ2-5; 10 bases are shared with TRBD1. The V and J ends lost 3 bases and 5 bases, in that order; junction bases with no gene match: 7. The germline gives CDR1 SGHNT, CDR2 YYREEE (reference sequence). The CDR3 runs 15 residues. The DNA of the CDR3 is TGTGCCAGCAGCTCCCCGGACAGGGGGTTGGAGACCCAGTACTTC. It translates to CASSSPDRGLETQYF. Variable domain in full (rest from reference TRBV5-4 and TRBJ2-5): ETGVTQSPTHLIKTRGQQVTLRCSSQSGHNTVSWYQQALGQGPQFIFQYYREEENGRGNFPPRFSGLQFPNYSSELNVNALELDDSALYLCASSSPDRGLETQYFGPGTRLLVL.

V is TRBV15 and J is TRBJ1-2; D is ambiguous. Trimming shortened V by 2 bases and J by 2 bases, and 9 bases separated the two germline ends. Germline V gene data show CDR1 as LNHNV and CDR2 as YYDKDF (reference sequence). This CDR3 comprises 14 residues. The CDR3 spells CATSRSPTNYGYTF. Here the CDR3 DNA reads TGTGCCACCAGCAGATCCCCCACCAACTATGGCTACACCTTC.

The chain combines TRBV7-3 with TRBJ2-5; TRBD2 aligns across 9 bases. Germline CDR1 is SGHTA and CDR2 is FQGTGA. Trimming removed 1 base from V and 2 bases from J; junction bases left unmatched: 2. The CDR3 loop spans 15 amino acids. The DNA of the CDR3 is TGTGCCAGCAGCTTAAACGCGGGGGGGCAAGAGACCCAGTACTTC. This translates into CASSLNAGGQETQYF. The variable domain in full, completed from reference TRBV7-3 and TRBJ2-5, reads GAGVSQTPSNKVTEKGKYVELRCDPISGHTALYWYRQSLGQGPEFLIYFQGTGAADDSGLPNDRFFAVRPEGSVSTLKIQRTERGDSAVYLCASSLNAGGQETQYFGPGTRLLVL.

The rearrangement uses TRBV7-9 and TRBJ2-1; 9 bases match TRBD2. V gave up 5 bases and J gave up 5 bases; unmatched junction bases: 10. Germline CDR1 reads SEHNR; CDR2 reads FQNEAQ (reference sequence). The length of the CDR3 is 16 residues. Here the CDR3 reads CASSPFSGRGNNEQFF. The CDR3 DNA reads TGTGCCAGCAGCCCTTTTAGCGGGAGAGGGAACAATGAGCAGTTCTTC.

The genes are TRBV11-3 and TRBJ1-2, with 7 positions matching TRBD1. There are 16 residues in the CDR3. CDR1 is SGHNT and CDR2 is YENEEA in the germline V gene. V dropped 1 base and J dropped 8; count of bases not matched to a gene: 13. CDR3 sequence reads: CASSLADYRGPYGYTF. The CDR3 region has the DNA TGTGCCAGCAGCTTAGCGGATTACAGGGGACCATACGGCTACACCTTC.